This TCR beta chain was sequenced during a study of beta chain features in type 1 diabetes. Study outcomes and limitations: TCRB CDR3s were moderately but significantly shorter in Type 1 diabetes patients in all four CD4+ subsets. When VDJ junctions were examined, type 1 diabetes patients showed fewer insertions and more deletions.

This clone was picked up a small number of times. Its antigen is unidentified. Purity of each sorted population was above 95%. All of the isolated RNA was reverse transcribed, so expressed TCRB transcripts were sequenced. The data were produced by immunoSEQ multiplex PCR, yet TCRdb's version contains in-frame clones alone and is incomplete. The table has some 700,000 clones, around 15% seen once. The germline V gene encodes CDR1 SQVTM and CDR2 ANQGSEA. The V gene end was trimmed by 4 bases and the J gene end by 6 bases; junction bases not matched to a gene: 10. The CDR3 has 14 amino acids. The TCR was taken from a man younger than 35 with type 1 diabetes. This chain connects TRBV29-1 to TRBJ1-1; 8 bases agree with TRBD1. Sequenced material: naive CD4+ T cells from blood. The CDR3 here is CSVAPDRANAEAFF. The CDR3 bases are TGCAGCGTTGCTCCGGACAGGGCAAACGCTGAAGCTTTCTTT.